This T cell receptor (beta chain) was retrieved from a study of T-cell memory formation after mild COVID-19. General study results and limits: The pre-infection memory compartment contained some responding clones, suggesting cross-reactive memory joined.

TCRdb itself ran the 5' RACE reads through MiXCR, one entry per CDR3 protein. The table lists about 470,000 distinct CDR3 sequences, around a quarter of them singletons. Remarks on this clonotype: What it binds is unknown.

Sequencing was carried out using PBMCs or a T cell subset sorted from them (not recorded which). The clonotype originates from an adult woman who had mild COVID-19 (a few samples of this study predate the infection). Cell type and time point are not known.

In DNA, the CDR3 is TGCGCCAGCAGTTCGTTACAGGAGAACACTGAAGCTTTCTTT. Its translation is CASSSLQENTEAFF. V usage is TRBV5-1 and J usage is TRBJ1-1, with a tentative D call TRBD1 (5 bases). The CDR3 runs to 14 residues. In germline, CDR1 is SGHRS, CDR2 YFSETQ. V gave up 5 bases and J gave up 1 base, with 12 bases separating them.